The rows below give T cell receptor beta chains drawn from one sample of a study of blood T cells in healthy people across ages. TCRdb re-analysed the 5' RACE reads in MiXCR, keeping a single row per CDR3 protein. The sample lists roughly 800,000 distinct CDR3 sequences, 55% to 70% seen once, with roughly 20% in the top ten. The sequenced sample consisted of blood. Receptors were obtained from a man in his thirties or forties in good health. Each CDR3 is given with its conserved first and last residue. D genes are given only for firm matches. Part of the rows lack a size; the others show once, few, many or a class for expanded clones.

v_gene	j_gene	abundance	d_gene	CDR3aa	CDR3nt
TRBV7-9	TRBJ1-2	few	TRBD1	CASRKLRDRGPTNYGYTF	TGTGCCAGCAGGAAGCTCCGGGACAGGGGGCCCACTAACTATGGCTACACCTTC
TRBV3-1	TRBJ2-5	-	-	CASSQVPGETQYF	TGTGCCAGCAGCCAAGTCCCGGGCGAGACCCAGTACTTC
TRBV6-2/TRBV6-3	TRBJ2-4	-	-	CASSPRLETPKNIQYF	TGTGCCAGCAGTCCGAGACTGGAAACCCCCAAAAACATTCAGTACTTC
TRBV7-2	TRBJ1-2	few	-	CASSSGPPAYGYTF	TGTGCCAGCAGCTCGGGCCCTCCTGCCTATGGCTACACCTTC
TRBV7-9	TRBJ2-1	-	-	CASSPPGRGGNEQFF	TGTGCCAGCAGCCCACCGGGACGGGGCGGCAATGAGCAGTTCTTC
TRBV5-1	TRBJ1-5	-	TRBD1	CASKQTGDSNQPQHF	TGCGCCAGCAAGCAGACAGGGGATAGCAATCAGCCCCAGCATTTT
TRBV10-3	TRBJ2-3	few	TRBD2	CAISPSTSAYTDTQYF	TGTGCCATCAGCCCGTCCACTAGCGCCTACACAGATACGCAGTATTTT
TRBV20-1	TRBJ2-4	-	-	CSAIAIISGGGSRMVKNIQYF	TGCAGTGCGATAGCTATTATAAGCGGAGGAGGTAGTCGGATGGTCAAAAACATTCAGTACTTC
TRBV9	TRBJ2-7	-	-	CASSRGRESYEQYF	TGTGCCAGCAGCAGAGGGAGAGAATCCTACGAGCAGTACTTC
TRBV3-1	TRBJ2-7	-	-	CASSQLFGGGSEQYF	TGTGCCAGCAGCCAACTATTTGGGGGAGGTTCCGAGCAGTACTTC
TRBV9	TRBJ2-1	-	-	CASSVQKGEDEQFF	TGTGCCAGCAGCGTGCAGAAAGGGGAGGATGAGCAGTTCTTC
TRBV6-2/TRBV6-3	TRBJ2-7	-	TRBD2	CASSYSPGGPYEQYF	TGTGCCAGCAGTTACTCGCCGGGAGGGCCGTACGAGCAGTACTTC
TRBV7-2	TRBJ2-1	-	TRBD2	CASSLRGLVNEQFF	TGTGCCAGCAGCTTAAGGGGACTAGTTAATGAGCAGTTCTTC
TRBV10-3	TRBJ2-3	-	TRBD2	CAISMTSEYTDTQYF	TGTGCCATCAGTATGACTAGCGAGTACACAGATACGCAGTATTTT
TRBV5-1	TRBJ2-1	-	-	CASSEGVGYNEQFF	TGCGCCAGCAGTGAAGGGGTAGGGTACAATGAGCAGTTCTTC
TRBV3-1	TRBJ2-5	-	TRBD2	CASRHRGRAGETQYF	TGTGCCAGCAGGCACCGCGGGAGGGCCGGAGAGACCCAGTACTTC
TRBV7-2	TRBJ1-5	once	-	CASSSPPLSQPQHF	TGTGCCAGCAGCTCCCCCCCTCTAAGTCAGCCCCAGCATTTT
TRBV7-2	TRBJ2-7	-	TRBD1	CASSLTGDNLAEQYF	TGTGCCAGCAGTTTAACAGGGGACAACCTAGCCGAGCAGTACTTC
TRBV13	TRBJ2-5	-	TRBD2	CASSLRPWGLAGDLYF	TGTGCCAGCAGCCTACGCCCCTGGGGACTAGCGGGGGATCTGTACTTC
TRBV20-1	TRBJ1-2	few	TRBD1	CSAVGTGSYGYTF	TGCAGTGCTGTAGGGACAGGGAGCTATGGCTACACCTTC
TRBV5-6	TRBJ1-2	-	-	CASSLVKTGSHGYTF	TGTGCCAGCAGCTTGGTAAAAACAGGGTCCCATGGCTACACCTTC
TRBV29-1	TRBJ2-7	-	TRBD1	CSVEGGTGIYEQYF	TGCAGCGTTGAAGGTGGGACAGGGATATACGAGCAGTACTTC
TRBV29-1	TRBJ2-5	-	-	CSLRRGVNSGETQYF	TGCAGCCTCCGACGGGGAGTAAACTCGGGGGAGACCCAGTACTTC
TRBV12-3/TRBV12-4	TRBJ2-3	-	-	CASRLGEDTQYF	TGTGCCAGCAGGCTAGGGGAAGATACGCAGTATTTT
TRBV10-3	TRBJ2-3	-	-	CAVSNTPGSDTQYF	TGTGCCGTCAGTAACACGCCAGGGTCTGATACGCAGTATTTT
TRBV7-2	TRBJ1-1	-	TRBD1	CASSWKLTGQETEAFF	TGTGCCAGCAGCTGGAAGTTGACAGGGCAGGAGACTGAAGCTTTCTTT
TRBV25-1	TRBJ2-4	few	-	CASSDLGETKNIQYF	TGTGCCAGCAGTGATTTGGGGGAAACCAAAAACATTCAGTACTTC
TRBV2	TRBJ2-1	-	-	CASTGARDNEQFF	TGTGCCAGCACGGGGGCCCGGGACAATGAGCAGTTCTTC
TRBV9	TRBJ2-1	-	TRBD2	CASSVGPAGVLNEQFF	TGTGCCAGCAGCGTAGGTCCAGCGGGAGTATTGAATGAGCAGTTCTTC
TRBV12-3/TRBV12-4	TRBJ2-5	-	TRBD2	CASSGDLGLVDETQYF	TGTGCCAGCAGTGGCGATTTAGGACTAGTCGACGAGACCCAGTACTTC
TRBV27	TRBJ2-7	once	-	CASSIFPLSSYEQYF	TGTGCCAGCAGTATCTTCCCTCTTAGCTCCTACGAGCAGTACTTC
TRBV29-1	TRBJ1-5	-	-	CSVAIDSNQPQHF	TGCAGCGTTGCTATAGATAGCAATCAGCCCCAGCATTTT